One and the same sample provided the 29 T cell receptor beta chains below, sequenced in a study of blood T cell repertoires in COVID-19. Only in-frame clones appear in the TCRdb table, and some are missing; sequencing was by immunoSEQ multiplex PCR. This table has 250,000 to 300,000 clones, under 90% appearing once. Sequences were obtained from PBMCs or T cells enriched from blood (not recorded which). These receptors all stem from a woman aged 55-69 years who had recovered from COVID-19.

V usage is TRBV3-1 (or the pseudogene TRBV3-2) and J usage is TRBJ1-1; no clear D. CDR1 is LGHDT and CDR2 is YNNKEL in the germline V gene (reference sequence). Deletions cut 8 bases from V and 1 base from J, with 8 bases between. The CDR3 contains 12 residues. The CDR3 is CASGAGNTEAFF. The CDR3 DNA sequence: TGTGCCAGCGGCGCGGGGAACACTGAAGCTTTCTTT.

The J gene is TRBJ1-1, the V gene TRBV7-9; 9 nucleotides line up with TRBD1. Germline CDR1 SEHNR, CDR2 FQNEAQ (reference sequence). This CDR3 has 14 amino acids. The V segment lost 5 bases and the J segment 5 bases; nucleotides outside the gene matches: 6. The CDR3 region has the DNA TGTGCCAGCAGCCCGGACAGGGGAGATACTGAAGCTTTCTTT. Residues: CASSPDRGDTEAFF.

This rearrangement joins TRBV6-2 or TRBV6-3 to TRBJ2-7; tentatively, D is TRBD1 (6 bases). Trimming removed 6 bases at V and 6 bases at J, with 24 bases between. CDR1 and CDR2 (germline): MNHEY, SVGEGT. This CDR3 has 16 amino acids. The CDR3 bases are TGTGCCAGCAGCCCTCTGGGGACAACAGGATGGCGCGAGCAGTACTTC. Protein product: CASSPLGTTGWREQYF.

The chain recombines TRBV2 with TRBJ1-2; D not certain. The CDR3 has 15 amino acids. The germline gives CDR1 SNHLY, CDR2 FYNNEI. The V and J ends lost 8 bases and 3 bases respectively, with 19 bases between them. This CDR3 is CASLDLRDTHYGYTF. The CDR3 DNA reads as TGTGCCAGCCTAGACCTTCGGGATACTCACTATGGCTACACCTTC.

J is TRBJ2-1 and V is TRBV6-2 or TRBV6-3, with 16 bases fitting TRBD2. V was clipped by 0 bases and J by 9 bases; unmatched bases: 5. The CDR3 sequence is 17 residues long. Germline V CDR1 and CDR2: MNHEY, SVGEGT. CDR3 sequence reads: CASSYSGLAGGPPEQFF. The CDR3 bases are TGTGCCAGCAGTTACTCGGGACTAGCGGGGGGGCCCCCTGAGCAGTTCTTC.

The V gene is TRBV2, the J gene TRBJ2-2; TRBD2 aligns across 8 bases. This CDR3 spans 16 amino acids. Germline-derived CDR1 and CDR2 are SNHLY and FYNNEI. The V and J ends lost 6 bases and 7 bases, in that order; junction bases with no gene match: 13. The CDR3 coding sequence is TGTGCCAGCAGCCTAACGGGAGGGCTTATGGGCGGGGAGCTGTTTTTT. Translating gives CASSLTGGLMGGELFF.

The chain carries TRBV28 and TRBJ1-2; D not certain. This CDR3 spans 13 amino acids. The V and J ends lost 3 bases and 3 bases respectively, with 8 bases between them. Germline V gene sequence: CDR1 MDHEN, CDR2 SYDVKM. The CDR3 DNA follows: TGTGCCAGCAGTTTGGGCAGATACTATGGCTACACCTTC. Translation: CASSLGRYYGYTF.

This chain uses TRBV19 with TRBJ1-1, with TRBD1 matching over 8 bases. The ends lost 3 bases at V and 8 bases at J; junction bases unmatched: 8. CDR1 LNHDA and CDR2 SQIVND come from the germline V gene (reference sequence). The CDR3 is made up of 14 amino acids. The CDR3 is CASSISGTGAEAFF. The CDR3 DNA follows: TGTGCCAGTAGTATCTCCGGGACAGGTGCCGAAGCTTTCTTT. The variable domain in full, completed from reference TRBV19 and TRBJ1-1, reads DGGITQSPKYLFRKEGQNVTLSCEQNLNHDAMYWYRQDPGQGLRLIYYSQIVNDFQKGDIAEGYSVSREKKESFPLTVTSAQKNPTAFYLCASSISGTGAEAFFGQGTRLTVV.

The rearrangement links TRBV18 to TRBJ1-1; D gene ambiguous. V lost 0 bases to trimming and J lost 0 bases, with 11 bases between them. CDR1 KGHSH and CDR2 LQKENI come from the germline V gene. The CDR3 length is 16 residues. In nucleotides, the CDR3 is TGTGCCAGCTCACCACCAGCAGGATACATGAACACTGAAGCTTTCTTT. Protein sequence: CASSPPAGYMNTEAFF.

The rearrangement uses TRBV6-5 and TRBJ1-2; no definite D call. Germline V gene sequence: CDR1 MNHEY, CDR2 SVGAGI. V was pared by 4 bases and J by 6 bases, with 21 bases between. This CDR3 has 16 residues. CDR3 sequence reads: CASSSRVLDSFDGYTF. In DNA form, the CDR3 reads TGTGCCAGCAGTTCGCGGGTCCTTGACTCATTCGATGGCTACACCTTC.

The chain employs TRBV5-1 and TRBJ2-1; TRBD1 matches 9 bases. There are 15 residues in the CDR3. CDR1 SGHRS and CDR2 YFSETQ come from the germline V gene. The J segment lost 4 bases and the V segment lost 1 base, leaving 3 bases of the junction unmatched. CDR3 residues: CASSLSGTGYNEQFF. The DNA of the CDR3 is TGCGCCAGCAGCTTGAGTGGGACAGGGTACAATGAGCAGTTCTTC.

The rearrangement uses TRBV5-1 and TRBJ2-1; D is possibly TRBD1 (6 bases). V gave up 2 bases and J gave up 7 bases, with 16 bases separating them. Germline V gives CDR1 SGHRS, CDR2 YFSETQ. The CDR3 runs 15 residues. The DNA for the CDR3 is TGCGCCAGCAGCTTACAGGGTAGCCTAGGAAATGAGCAGTTCTTC. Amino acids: CASSLQGSLGNEQFF.

For the CDR3, the DNA is TGTGCCAGCAGCTTAGTGGCCAATGAAAAACTGTTTTTT. Amino acids: CASSLVANEKLFF. This sequence joins TRBV11-2 and TRBJ1-4; D remains unclear. The V end was cut by 1 base, the J end by 5 bases, with 5 bases between. Per the germline V gene, CDR1 is SGHAT and CDR2 is FQNNGV. This CDR3 comprises 13 residues.

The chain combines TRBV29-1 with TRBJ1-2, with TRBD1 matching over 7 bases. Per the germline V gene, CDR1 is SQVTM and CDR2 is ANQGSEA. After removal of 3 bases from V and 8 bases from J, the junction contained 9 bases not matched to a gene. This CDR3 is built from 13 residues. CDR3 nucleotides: TGCAGCGTTGAGTCGGGAGGGGGCCGCGGCTACACCTTC. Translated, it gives CSVESGGGRGYTF.

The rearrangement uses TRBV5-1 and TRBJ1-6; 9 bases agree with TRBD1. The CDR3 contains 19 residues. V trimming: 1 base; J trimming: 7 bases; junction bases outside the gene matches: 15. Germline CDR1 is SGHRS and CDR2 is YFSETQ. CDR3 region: CASSLRGTGLSVINSPLHF. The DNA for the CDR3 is TGCGCCAGCAGCTTGAGGGGGACAGGGTTAAGTGTAATCAATTCACCCCTCCACTTT.

CDR3 coding DNA: TGTGCCAGTAGTATAGACGTTAGCGGGACTGCAGATACGCAGTATTTT. Translation gives CASSIDVSGTADTQYF. The J gene is TRBJ2-3, the V gene TRBV19; TRBD2 matches 8 bases. V lost 0 bases, J lost 4 bases, and 6 bases stayed unmatched. The CDR3 is made up of 16 amino acids. Germline loops: CDR1 LNHDA, CDR2 SQIVND (reference sequence).

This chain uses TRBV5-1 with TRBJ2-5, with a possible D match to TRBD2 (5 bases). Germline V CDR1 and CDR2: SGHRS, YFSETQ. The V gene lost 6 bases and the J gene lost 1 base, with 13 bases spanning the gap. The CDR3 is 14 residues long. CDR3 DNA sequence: TGCGCCAGCAACCTTGGCGGGCCCCAAGAGACCCAGTACTTC. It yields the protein CASNLGGPQETQYF.

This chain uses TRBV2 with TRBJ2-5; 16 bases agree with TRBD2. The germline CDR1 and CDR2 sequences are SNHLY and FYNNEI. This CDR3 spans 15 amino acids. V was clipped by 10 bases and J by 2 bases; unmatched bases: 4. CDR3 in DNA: TGTGCCACCTCGGGACTAGCGGGAGGGCAAGAGACCCAGTACTTC. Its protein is CATSGLAGGQETQYF. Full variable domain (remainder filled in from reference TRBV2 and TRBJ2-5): EPEVTQTPSHQVTQMGQEVILRCVPISNHLYFYWYRQILGQKVEFLVSFYNNEISEKSEIFDDQFSVERPDGSNFTLKIRSTKLEDSAMYFCATSGLAGGQETQYFGPGTRLLVL.

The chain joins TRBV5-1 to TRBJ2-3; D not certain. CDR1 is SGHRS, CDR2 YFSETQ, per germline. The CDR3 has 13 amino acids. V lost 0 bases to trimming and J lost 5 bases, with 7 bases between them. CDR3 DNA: TGCGCCAGCAGCTTGGCTACCCAAGATACGCAGTATTTT. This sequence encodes CASSLATQDTQYF.

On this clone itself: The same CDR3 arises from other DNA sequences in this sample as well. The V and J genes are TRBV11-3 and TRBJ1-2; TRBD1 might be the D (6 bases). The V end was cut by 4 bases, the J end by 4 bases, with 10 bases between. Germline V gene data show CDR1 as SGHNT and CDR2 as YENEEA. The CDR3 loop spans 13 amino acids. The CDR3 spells CASSSQGIYGYTF. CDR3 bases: TGTGCCAGCAGCTCGCAGGGGATCTATGGCTACACCTTC.

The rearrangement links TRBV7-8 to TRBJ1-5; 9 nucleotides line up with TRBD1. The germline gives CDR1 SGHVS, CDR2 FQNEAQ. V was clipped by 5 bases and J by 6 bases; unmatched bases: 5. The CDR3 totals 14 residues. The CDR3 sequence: CASSQGQGSQPQHF. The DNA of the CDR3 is TGTGCCAGCAGCCAAGGACAGGGGAGTCAGCCCCAGCATTTT. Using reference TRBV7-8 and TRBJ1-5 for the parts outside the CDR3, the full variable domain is GAGVSQSPRYKVAKRGQDVALRCDPISGHVSLFWYQQALGQGPEFLTYFQNEAQLDKSGLPSDRFFAERPEGSVSTLKIQRTQQEDSAVYLCASSQGQGSQPQHFGDGTRLSIL.

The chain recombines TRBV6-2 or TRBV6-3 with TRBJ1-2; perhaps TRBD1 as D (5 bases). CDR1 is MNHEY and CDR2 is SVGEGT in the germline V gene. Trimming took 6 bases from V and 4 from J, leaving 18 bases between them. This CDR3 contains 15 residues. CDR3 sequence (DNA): TGTGCCAGCAGCCCTCGCCGGGGGGTAATCTATGGCTACACCTTC. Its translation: CASSPRRGVIYGYTF.

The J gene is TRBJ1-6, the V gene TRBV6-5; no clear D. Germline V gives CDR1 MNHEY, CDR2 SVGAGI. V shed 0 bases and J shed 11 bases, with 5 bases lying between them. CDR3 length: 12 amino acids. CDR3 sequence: CASSYSGAPLHF. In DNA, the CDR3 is TGTGCCAGCAGTTACTCCGGGGCACCCCTCCACTTT.

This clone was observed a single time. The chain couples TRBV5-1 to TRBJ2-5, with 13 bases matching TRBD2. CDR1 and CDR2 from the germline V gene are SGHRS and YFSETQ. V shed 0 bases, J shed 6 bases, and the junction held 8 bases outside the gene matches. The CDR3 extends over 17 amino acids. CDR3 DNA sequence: TGCGCCAGCAGCTTGGGACTAGCGGGAGGATCGGTGAAGACCCAGTACTTC. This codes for CASSLGLAGGSVKTQYF. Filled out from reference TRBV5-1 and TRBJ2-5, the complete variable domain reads KAGVTQTPRYLIKTRGQQVTLSCSPISGHRSVSWYQQTPGQGLQFLFEYFSETQRNKGNFPGRFSGRQFSNSRSEMNVSTLELGDSALYLCASSLGLAGGSVKTQYFGPGTRLLVL.

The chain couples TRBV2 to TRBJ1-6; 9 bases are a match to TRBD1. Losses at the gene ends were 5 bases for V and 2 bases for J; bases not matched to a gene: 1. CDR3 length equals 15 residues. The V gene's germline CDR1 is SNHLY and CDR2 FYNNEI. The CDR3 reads CASSRQGAYNSPLHF. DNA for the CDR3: TGTGCCAGCAGTAGACAGGGGGCCTATAATTCACCCCTCCACTTT.

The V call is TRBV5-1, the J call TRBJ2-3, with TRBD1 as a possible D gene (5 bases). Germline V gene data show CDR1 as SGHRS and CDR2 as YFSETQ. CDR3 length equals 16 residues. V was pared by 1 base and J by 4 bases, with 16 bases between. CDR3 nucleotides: TGCGCCAGCAGCTTGTTAGGGCAGGGAAGTTCAGATACGCAGTATTTT. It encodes CASSLLGQGSSDTQYF.

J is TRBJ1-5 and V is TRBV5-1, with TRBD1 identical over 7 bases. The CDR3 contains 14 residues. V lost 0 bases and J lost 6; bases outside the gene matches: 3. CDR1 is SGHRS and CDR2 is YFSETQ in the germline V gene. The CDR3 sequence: CASSLEGATQPQHF. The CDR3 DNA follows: TGCGCCAGCAGCTTGGAGGGGGCCACTCAGCCCCAGCATTTT.

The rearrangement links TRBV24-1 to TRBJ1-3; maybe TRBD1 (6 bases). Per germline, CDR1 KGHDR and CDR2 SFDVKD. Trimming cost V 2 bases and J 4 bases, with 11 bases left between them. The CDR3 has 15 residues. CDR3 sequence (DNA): TGTGCCACCAGTGATTCCACAGGGACAGGAAACACCATATATTTT. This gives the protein CATSDSTGTGNTIYF.

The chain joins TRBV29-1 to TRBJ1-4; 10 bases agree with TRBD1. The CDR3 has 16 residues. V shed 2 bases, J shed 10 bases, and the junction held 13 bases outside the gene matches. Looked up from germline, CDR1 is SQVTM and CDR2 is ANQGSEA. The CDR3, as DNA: TGCAGCGTTGAACTGACAGGGGGCCTTCAGTGGGGAAAACTGTTTTTT. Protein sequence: CSVELTGGLQWGKLFF.